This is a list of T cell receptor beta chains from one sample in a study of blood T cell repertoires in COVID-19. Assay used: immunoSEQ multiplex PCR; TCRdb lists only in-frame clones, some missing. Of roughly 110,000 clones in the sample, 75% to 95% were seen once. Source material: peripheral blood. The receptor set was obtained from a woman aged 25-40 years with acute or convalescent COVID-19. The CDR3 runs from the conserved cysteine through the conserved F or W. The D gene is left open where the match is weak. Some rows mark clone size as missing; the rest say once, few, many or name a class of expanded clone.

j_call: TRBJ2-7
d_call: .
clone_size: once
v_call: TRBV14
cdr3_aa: CASSQGHEQYF
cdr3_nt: TGTGCCAGCAGCCAAGGGCACGAGCAGTACTTC

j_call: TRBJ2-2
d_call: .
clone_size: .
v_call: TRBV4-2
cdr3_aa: CASSHGGGGTGELFF
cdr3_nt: TGTGCCAGCAGCCATGGGGGAGGGGGCACCGGGGAGCTGTTTTTT

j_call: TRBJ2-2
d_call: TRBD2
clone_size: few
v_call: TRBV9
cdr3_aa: CASSVDPSGLAGTSDGELFF
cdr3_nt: TGTGCCAGCAGCGTAGACCCGTCGGGACTAGCGGGGACGTCGGACGGGGAGCTGTTTTTT

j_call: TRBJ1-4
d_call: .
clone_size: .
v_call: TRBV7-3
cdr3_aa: CASSFSAGEEKLFF
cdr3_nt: TGTGCCAGCAGCTTTTCGGCAGGGGAGGAAAAACTGTTTTTT

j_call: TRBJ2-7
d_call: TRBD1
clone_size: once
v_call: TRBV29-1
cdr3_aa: CSVGPQGAGEQYF
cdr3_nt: TGCAGCGTTGGTCCGCAGGGGGCGGGCGAGCAGTACTTC

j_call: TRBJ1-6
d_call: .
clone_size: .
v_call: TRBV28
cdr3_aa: CASSLYRNSPLHF
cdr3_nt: TGTGCCAGCAGTTTGTACAGAAATTCACCCCTCCACTTT

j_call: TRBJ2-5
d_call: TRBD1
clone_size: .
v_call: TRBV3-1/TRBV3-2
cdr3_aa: CASSQGTGKETQYF
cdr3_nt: TGTGCCAGCAGCCAGGGGACAGGGAAGGAGACCCAGTACTTC

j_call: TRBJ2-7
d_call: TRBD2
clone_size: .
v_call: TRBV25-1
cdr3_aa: CASEHSPGTSSYEQYF
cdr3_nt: TGTGCCAGCGAACACTCCCCCGGGACTAGCTCCTACGAGCAGTACTTC

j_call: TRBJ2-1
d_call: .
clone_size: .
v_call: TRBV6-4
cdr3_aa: CASSFQGGTYNEQFF
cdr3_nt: TGTGCCAGCAGTTTCCAAGGGGGAACCTACAATGAGCAGTTCTTC

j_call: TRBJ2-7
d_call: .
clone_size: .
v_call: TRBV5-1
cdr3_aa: CASSQGSAGAQYF
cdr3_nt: TGCGCCAGCAGCCAGGGGTCGGCGGGGGCGCAGTACTTC

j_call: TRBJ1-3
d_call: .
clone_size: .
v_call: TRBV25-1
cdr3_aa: CASSPGTGNTIYF
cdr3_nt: TGTGCCAGCAGCCCAGGGACTGGAAACACCATATATTTT

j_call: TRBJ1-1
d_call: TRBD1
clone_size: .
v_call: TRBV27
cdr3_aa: CASSFMDRVSEAFF
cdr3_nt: TGTGCCAGCAGTTTCATGGACAGGGTTTCTGAAGCTTTCTTT

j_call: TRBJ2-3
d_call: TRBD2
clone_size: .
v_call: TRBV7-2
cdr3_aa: CASSFGILAGVGTDTQYF
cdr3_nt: TGTGCCAGCAGCTTCGGGATCTTAGCGGGAGTCGGGACAGATACGCAGTATTTT

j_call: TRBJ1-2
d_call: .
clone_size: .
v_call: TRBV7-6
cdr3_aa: CASSSSPGVFNYGYTF
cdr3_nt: TGTGCCAGCAGCTCCAGCCCGGGAGTATTTAACTATGGCTACACCTTC

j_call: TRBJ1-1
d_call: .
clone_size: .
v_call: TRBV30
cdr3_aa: CAWSARRGTEAFF
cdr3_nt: TGTGCCTGGAGTGCGCGCAGGGGCACTGAAGCTTTCTTT

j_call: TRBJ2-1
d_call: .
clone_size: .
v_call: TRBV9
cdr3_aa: CASSVRSAGRYNEQFF
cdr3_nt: TGTGCCAGCAGCGTGAGATCGGCAGGGAGGTACAATGAGCAGTTCTTC

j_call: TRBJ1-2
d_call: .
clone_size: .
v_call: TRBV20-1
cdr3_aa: CSAGAGYGYTF
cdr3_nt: TGCAGTGCAGGGGCTGGGTATGGCTACACCTTC

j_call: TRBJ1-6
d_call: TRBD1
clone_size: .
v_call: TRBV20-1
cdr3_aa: CSASLAGGSPLHF
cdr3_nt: TGCAGTGCTAGTCTGGCAGGGGGCTCACCCCTCCACTTT

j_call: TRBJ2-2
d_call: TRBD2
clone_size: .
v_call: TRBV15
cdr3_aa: CATSRDRGTSYTGELFF
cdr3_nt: TGTGCCACCAGCAGAGATCGCGGGACTAGTTACACCGGGGAGCTGTTTTTT

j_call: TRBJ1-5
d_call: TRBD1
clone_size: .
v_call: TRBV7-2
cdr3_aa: CASSYTGTGGGQPQHF
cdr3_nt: TGTGCCAGCAGCTATACCGGGACAGGGGGCGGGCAGCCCCAGCATTTT

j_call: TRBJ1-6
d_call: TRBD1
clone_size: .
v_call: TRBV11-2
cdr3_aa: CASSEGTGRVNSPLHF
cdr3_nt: TGTGCCAGCAGCGAAGGGACAGGGCGGGTTAATTCACCCCTCCACTTT

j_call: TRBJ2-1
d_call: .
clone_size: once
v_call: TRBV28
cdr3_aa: CASSSSGLGFF
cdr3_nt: TGTGCCAGCAGTTCCAGCGGGTTAGGGTTCTTC

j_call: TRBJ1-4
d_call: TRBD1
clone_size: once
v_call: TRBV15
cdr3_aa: CATSGRTGSREKLFF
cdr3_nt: TGTGCCACCAGCGGGAGGACAGGGAGCCGCGAAAAACTGTTTTTT

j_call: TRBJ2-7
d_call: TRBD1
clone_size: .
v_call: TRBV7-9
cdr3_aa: CASSFLPGTGTYEQYF
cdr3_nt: TGTGCCAGCAGCTTCCTACCCGGGACAGGAACCTACGAGCAGTACTTC

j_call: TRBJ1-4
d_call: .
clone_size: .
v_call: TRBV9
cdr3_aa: CASSVGVSRGEKLFF
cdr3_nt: TGTGCCAGCAGCGTAGGTGTGTCGCGCGGTGAAAAACTGTTTTTT

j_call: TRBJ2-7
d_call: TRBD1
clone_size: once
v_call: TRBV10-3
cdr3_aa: CAISLRSRVDRGYEQYF
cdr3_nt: TGTGCCATCAGTCTACGTAGTCGTGTGGACAGGGGTTACGAGCAGTACTTC

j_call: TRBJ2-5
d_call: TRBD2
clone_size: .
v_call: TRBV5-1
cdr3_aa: CASSRAGGSEETQYF
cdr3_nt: TGCGCCAGCAGCCGAGCGGGAGGGTCCGAGGAGACCCAGTACTTC

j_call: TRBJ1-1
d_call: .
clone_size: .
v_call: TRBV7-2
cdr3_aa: CASSLFSGENTEAFF
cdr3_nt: TGTGCCAGCAGCTTATTCTCAGGGGAGAACACTGAAGCTTTCTTT

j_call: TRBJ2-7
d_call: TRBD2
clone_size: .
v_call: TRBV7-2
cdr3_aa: CASSPGREYHEQYF
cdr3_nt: TGTGCCAGCAGCCCAGGGCGGGAGTACCACGAGCAGTACTTC

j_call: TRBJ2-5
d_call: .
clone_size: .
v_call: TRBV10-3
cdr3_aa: CAISLGQVGGQETQYF
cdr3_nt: TGTGCCATCAGCCTCGGACAAGTCGGTGGCCAAGAGACCCAGTACTTC

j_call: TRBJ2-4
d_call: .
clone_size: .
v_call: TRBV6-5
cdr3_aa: CASSYSGGEVNIQYF
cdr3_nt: TGTGCCAGCAGTTACTCGGGTGGGGAGGTCAACATTCAGTACTTC

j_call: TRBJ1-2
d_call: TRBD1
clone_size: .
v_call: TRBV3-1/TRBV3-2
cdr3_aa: CASSHGTGQNYGYTF
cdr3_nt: TGTGCCAGCAGCCATGGGACAGGCCAGAACTATGGCTACACCTTC

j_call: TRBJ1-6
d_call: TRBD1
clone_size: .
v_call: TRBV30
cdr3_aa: CAWYPGDRSSPLHF
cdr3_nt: TGTGCCTGGTACCCCGGGGACAGGAGTTCACCCCTCCACTTT

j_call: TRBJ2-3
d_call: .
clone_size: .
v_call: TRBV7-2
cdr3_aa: CASRLRRGQDTQYF
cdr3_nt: TGTGCCAGCAGATTAAGGCGGGGGCAAGATACGCAGTATTTT

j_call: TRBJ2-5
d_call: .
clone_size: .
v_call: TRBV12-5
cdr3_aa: CASAGMETQYF
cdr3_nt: TGTGCTAGCGCGGGGATGGAGACCCAGTACTTC

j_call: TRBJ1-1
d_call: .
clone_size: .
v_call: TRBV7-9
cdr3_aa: CASSSETGWNTEAFF
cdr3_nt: TGTGCCAGCAGCTCGGAAACAGGGTGGAACACTGAAGCTTTCTTT

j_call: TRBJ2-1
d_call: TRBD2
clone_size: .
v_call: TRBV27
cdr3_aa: CASSFPGWEGNEQFF
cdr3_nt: TGTGCCAGCAGTTTCCCTGGTTGGGAGGGGAATGAGCAGTTCTTC

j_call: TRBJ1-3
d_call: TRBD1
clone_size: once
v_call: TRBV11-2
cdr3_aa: CASSPTGAGNTIYF
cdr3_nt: TGTGCCAGCAGCCCGACAGGGGCTGGAAACACCATATATTTT

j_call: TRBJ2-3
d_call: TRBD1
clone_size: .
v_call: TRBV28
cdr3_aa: CASSTDRVGSDTQYF
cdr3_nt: TGTGCCAGCAGCACCGACAGGGTGGGGTCAGATACGCAGTATTTT

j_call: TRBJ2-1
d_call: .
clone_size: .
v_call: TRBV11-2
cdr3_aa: CASSYGTNDNEQFF
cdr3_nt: TGTGCCAGCAGCTACGGGACAAACGACAATGAGCAGTTCTTC

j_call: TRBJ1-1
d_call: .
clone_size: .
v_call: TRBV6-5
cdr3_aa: CASSRGHKNTEAFF
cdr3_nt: TGTGCCAGCAGCCGGGGACACAAGAACACTGAAGCTTTCTTT

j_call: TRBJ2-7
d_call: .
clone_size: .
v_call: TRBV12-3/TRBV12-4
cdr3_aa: CASRWGDRYEQYF
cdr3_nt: TGTGCCAGCAGGTGGGGCGACAGATACGAGCAGTACTTC

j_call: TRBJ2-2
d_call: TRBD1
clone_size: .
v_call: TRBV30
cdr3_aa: CAWRGQDGELFF
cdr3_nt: TGTGCCTGGAGGGGACAGGACGGGGAGCTGTTTTTT

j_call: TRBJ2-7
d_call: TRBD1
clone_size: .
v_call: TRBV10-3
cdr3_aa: CAISITGTVAYEQYF
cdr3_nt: TGTGCCATCAGCATCACCGGGACAGTGGCTTACGAGCAGTACTTC

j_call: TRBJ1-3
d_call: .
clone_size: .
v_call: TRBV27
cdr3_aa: CASSPLAGVGNTIYF
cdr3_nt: TGTGCCAGCAGCCCTTTAGCCGGGGTAGGAAACACCATATATTTT

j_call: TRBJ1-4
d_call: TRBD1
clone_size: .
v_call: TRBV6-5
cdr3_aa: CASMVDRDVNEKLFF
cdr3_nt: TGTGCCAGCATGGTCGACAGGGACGTTAATGAAAAACTGTTTTTT

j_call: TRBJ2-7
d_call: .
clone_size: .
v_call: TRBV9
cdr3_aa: CASSVGGDSYEQYF
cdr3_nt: TGTGCCAGCAGCGTCGGCGGGGACTCCTACGAGCAGTACTTC

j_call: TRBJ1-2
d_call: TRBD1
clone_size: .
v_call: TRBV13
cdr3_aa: CASSHRQGGRDGYTF
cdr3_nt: TGTGCCAGCAGCCACCGACAGGGTGGTAGGGATGGCTACACCTTC

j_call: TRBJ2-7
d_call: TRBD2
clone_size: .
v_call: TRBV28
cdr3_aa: CASSLLSGQQIYEQYF
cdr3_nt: TGTGCCAGCAGTCTCCTTAGCGGGCAGCAAATCTACGAGCAGTACTTC

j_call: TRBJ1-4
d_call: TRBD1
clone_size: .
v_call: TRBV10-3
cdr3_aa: CAISRGQGDEKLFF
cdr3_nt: TGTGCCATCAGCAGGGGACAGGGGGACGAAAAACTGTTTTTT

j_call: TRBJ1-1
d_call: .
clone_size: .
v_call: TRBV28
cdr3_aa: CATTTNTEAFF
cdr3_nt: TGTGCCACCACAACGAACACTGAAGCTTTCTTT